The clone carrying this TCR beta chain was seen more than once but under ten times. Antigen: not known. RNA extraction was followed by reverse transcription into cDNA, which acted as the sequencing template. The data were produced by immunoSEQ multiplex PCR, yet TCRdb's version contains in-frame clones alone and is incomplete. The sample records about 150,000 clones, 40% to 50% being singletons. Those with alopecia areata gave lesional scalp punch biopsies and peripheral blood. This entry comes from a study of CD8+ T cells in alopecia areata. Study as a whole: The study gave treated patients oral tofacitinib at 5 to 10 mg twice daily. Study findings and constraints: Lesional scalp, especially alopecia totalis/universalis, showed higher clonality than normal scalp.

This CDR3 region has 13 residues. V was shortened by 1 base and J by 1 base, with 7 bases between the two germline ends. Germline V CDR1 and CDR2: GTSNPN, SVGIG (reference sequence). Sequenced sample: CD4+ T cells sorted from blood. The sequence came from a human donor with alopecia areata. The rearrangement uses TRBV30 and TRBJ1-1; D may be TRBD1 (5 bases). The CDR3 protein is CAWSDRWNTEAFF. CDR3 sequence (DNA): TGTGCCTGGAGTGACAGGTGGAACACTGAAGCTTTCTTT.